These T cell receptor beta chains were read from a single sample in a study of blood T cells in healthy people across ages. TCRdb independently ran MiXCR on the 5' RACE reads; one entry per CDR3 protein. The sample includes about 1,800,000 distinct CDR3 sequences, roughly 27% seen only once; the top ten take about 8%. Sample: blood. Every receptor here comes from a woman in her thirties in good health. CDR3s include the opening cysteine and the closing phenylalanine or tryptophan. D genes are given only for firm matches. Expanded clones are given a class, and other clones once, few, many or no size at all.

d_gene	abundance	v_gene	j_gene	CDR3nt	CDR3aa
-	-	TRBV3-1	TRBJ1-2	TGTGCCAGCAGCCACGAGGGTGGCTACACCTTC	CASSHEGGYTF
TRBD1	many	TRBV6-6	TRBJ2-7	TGTGCCAGTTCTGAGAACAGGGGGCCCTACGAGCAGTACTTC	CASSENRGPYEQYF
-	few	TRBV25-1	TRBJ2-1	TGTGCCAACAGTGGAACAGGGGGGGGAGAGCAGTTCTTC	CANSGTGGGEQFF
TRBD2	few	TRBV7-9	TRBJ2-1	TGTGCCAGCAGCCTCCCGGGGGGAGGGGCTTCCTACAATGAGCAGTTCTTC	CASSLPGGGASYNEQFF
-	-	TRBV21-1	TRBJ2-7	TGTGCCAGCACTCTAAGACCCAGCTCCTACGAGCAGTACTTC	CASTLRPSSYEQYF
TRBD1	-	TRBV24-1	TRBJ2-2	TGTGCCACCAGACAGGGGAGCACCGGGGAGCTGTTTTTT	CATRQGSTGELFF
-	few	TRBV20-1	TRBJ2-1	TGCAGTGCTATCCGGGACAAAATCTACAATGAGCAGTTCTTC	CSAIRDKIYNEQFF
-	once	TRBV29-1	TRBJ2-7	TGCAGCGTTCCCACCCCAGGTGACGAGCAGTACTTC	CSVPTPGDEQYF
-	many	TRBV15	TRBJ2-1	TGTGCCACCAGCAGGGACGGGACCTCCTACAATGAGCAGTTCTTC	CATSRDGTSYNEQFF
-	-	TRBV7-9	TRBJ2-1	TGTGCCAGCAGCTTAGAACTAGGCAATTACAATGAGCAGTTCTTC	CASSLELGNYNEQFF
TRBD1	-	TRBV28	TRBJ1-1	TGTGCCAGCAGCACCGCTCGGACAGGTAACACTGAAGCTTTCTTT	CASSTARTGNTEAFF
-	-	TRBV15	TRBJ2-5	TGTGCCACCAGCAGAGATGGGTTACCCCAGTACTTC	CATSRDGLPQYF
-	few	TRBV7-2	TRBJ2-5	TGTGCCAGCAGCGCGACGGGGCTAGCCGAAGAGACCCAGTACTTC	CASSATGLAEETQYF
TRBD1	-	TRBV28	TRBJ1-1	TGTGCCAGCAGACTGGACAGGGGGGTGTACACTGAAGCTTTCTTT	CASRLDRGVYTEAFF